This T cell receptor (beta chain) was identified during a study of blood T cell repertoires in COVID-19. Study background: From T cells, B-cell-depleted T cells, or PBMCs came the material, which was cDNA or gDNA.

Germline V gene sequence: CDR1 SNHLY, CDR2 FYNNEI. The V end was cut by 3 bases, the J end by 5 bases, with 11 bases between. The CDR3 is 14 residues long. As originally analysed: Amplification of reference gene primers was used by the study to estimate nucleated cell counts. Measured with immunoSEQ multiplex PCR; TCRdb has only the in-frame clones, and not every one. The V and J calls and clone size come from that table; D and trimming were worked out from the DNA. The table has 200,000 to 300,000 clones, roughly 81% seen once. This clonotype originated in a man in his fifties or sixties with acute or convalescent COVID-19. The sequenced material came from peripheral blood. This chain joins TRBV2 and TRBJ1-5; no firm D call. CDR3 protein: CASSDRQRYQPQHF. CDR3 nucleotides: TGTGCCAGCAGTGATCGACAACGATATCAGCCCCAGCATTTT.